Listed below are T cell receptor beta chains from one sample, sequenced in a study of blood T cell repertoires in COVID-19. The repertoire was sequenced with immunoSEQ multiplex PCR; TCRdb's copy has only in-frame clones and lacks some. This sample has about 140,000 clones, with about three quarters found just once. The sequenced material came from peripheral blood. The receptors derive from a woman older than 75 with active or convalescent COVID-19. CDR3s include the opening cysteine and the closing phenylalanine or tryptophan. A D gene is named only where the DNA matches it firmly. Only some rows state a clone size, as once, few, many or a class for expanded clones.

TRBD1,TRBV6-2/TRBV6-3,NA,TRBJ2-7,TGTGCCAGCAGTTGGGACAGGACCTACGAGCAGTACTTC,CASSWDRTYEQYF
NA,TRBV5-6,few,TRBJ1-2,TGTGCCAGCAGCTTGGGAGGGCAGGTCCCTGGCTACACCTTC,CASSLGGQVPGYTF
TRBD1,TRBV10-2,once,TRBJ1-2,TGCGCCAGCAGTCCCCGGGACAGGGGACTCTCTAACTATGGCTACACCTTC,CASSPRDRGLSNYGYTF
TRBD1,TRBV27,NA,TRBJ1-2,TGTGCCAGCAGTTTTCAGGGGGCTCTGGGCTATGGCTACACCTTC,CASSFQGALGYGYTF
NA,TRBV4-2,NA,TRBJ2-7,TGTGCCAGCAGCCAAGCGGCTAGCTCCTACGAGCAGTACTTC,CASSQAASSYEQYF
TRBD2,TRBV6-2/TRBV6-3,few,TRBJ2-5,TGTGCCAGCAGTCTAGCGGAGACCTCCCCAGAGACCCAGTACTTC,CASSLAETSPETQYF
NA,TRBV18,NA,TRBJ1-5,TGTGCCAGCTCACCACAGGCGGGGCAGCCCCAGCATTTT,CASSPQAGQPQHF
NA,TRBV7-2,NA,TRBJ1-4,TGTGCCAGCAGCAACTACCAGGGGAGCTCTAATGAAAAACTGTTTTTT,CASSNYQGSSNEKLFF
TRBD2,TRBV24-1,NA,TRBJ2-1,TGTGCCACCAGTGCCCCTAGCGGGGGGAATTACAATGAGCAGTTCTTC,CATSAPSGGNYNEQFF
NA,TRBV11-3,NA,TRBJ2-1,TGTGCCAGCAGCTCCCAGGACAGATACAATGAGCAGTTCTTC,CASSSQDRYNEQFF
TRBD1,TRBV2,NA,TRBJ2-5,TGTGCCAGCACCAGACAGGGGTCCTACCAAGAGACCCAGTACTTC,CASTRQGSYQETQYF